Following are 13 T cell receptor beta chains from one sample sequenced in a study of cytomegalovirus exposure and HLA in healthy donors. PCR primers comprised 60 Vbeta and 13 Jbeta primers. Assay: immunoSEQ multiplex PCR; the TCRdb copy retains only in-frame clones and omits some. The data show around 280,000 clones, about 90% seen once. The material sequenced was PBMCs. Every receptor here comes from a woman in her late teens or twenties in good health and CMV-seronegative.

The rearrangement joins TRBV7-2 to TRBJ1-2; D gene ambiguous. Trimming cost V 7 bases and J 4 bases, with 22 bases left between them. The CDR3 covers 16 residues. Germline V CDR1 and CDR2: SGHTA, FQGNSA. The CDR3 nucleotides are TGTGCCAGCACCCCCGTGGAGGAGAGGTTCCGCTATGGCTACACCTTC. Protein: CASTPVEERFRYGYTF. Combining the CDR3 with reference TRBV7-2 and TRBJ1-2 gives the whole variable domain GAGVSQSPSNKVTEKGKDVELRCDPISGHTALYWYRQSLGQGLEFLIYFQGNSAPDKSGLPSDRFSAERTGGSVSTLTIQRTQQEDSAVYLCASTPVEERFRYGYTFGSGTRLTVV.

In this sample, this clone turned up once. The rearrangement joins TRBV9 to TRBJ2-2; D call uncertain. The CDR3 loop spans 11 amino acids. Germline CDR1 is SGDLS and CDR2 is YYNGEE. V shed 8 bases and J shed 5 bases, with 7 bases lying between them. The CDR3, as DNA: TGTGCCAGTAGAGGAACCGGGGAGCTGTTTTTT. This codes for CASRGTGELFF.

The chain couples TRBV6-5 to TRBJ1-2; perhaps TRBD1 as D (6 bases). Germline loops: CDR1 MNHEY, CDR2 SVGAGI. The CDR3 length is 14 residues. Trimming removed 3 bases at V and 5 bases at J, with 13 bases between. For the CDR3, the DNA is TGTGCCAGCAGTTATCGACAGGCACAATATGGCTACACCTTC. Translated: CASSYRQAQYGYTF.

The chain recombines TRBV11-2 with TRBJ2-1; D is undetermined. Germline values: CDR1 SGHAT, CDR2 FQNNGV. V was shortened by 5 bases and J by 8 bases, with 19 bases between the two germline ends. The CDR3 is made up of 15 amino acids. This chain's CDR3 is CASSVEVPSRYEQFF. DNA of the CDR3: TGTGCCAGCAGCGTTGAGGTACCCTCTCGGTATGAGCAGTTCTTC. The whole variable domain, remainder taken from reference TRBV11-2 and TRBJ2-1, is EAGVAQSPRYKIIEKRQSVAFWCNPISGHATLYWYQQILGQGPKLLIQFQNNGVVDDSQLPKDRFSAERLKGVDSTLKIQPAKLEDSAVYLCASSVEVPSRYEQFFGPGTRLTVL.

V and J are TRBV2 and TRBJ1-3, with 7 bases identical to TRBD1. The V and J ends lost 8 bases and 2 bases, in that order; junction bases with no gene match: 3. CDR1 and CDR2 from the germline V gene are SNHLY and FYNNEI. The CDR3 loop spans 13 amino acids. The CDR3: CASVQGAGNTIYF. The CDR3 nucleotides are TGTGCCAGCGTGCAGGGGGCTGGAAACACCATATATTTT.

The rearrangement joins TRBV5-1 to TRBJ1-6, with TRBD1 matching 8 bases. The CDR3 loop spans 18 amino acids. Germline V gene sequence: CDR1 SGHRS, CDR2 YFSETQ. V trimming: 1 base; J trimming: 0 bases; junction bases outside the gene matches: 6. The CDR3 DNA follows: TGCGCCAGCAGCTTGACCGGACAGGGCTCCTCCTATAATTCACCCCTCCACTTT. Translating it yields CASSLTGQGSSYNSPLHF.

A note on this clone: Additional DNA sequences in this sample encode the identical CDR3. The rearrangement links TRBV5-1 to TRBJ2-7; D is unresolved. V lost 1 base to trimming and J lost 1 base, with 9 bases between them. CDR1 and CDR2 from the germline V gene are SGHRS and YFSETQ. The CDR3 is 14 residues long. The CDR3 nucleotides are TGCGCCAGCAGCTTGAGTACGGGTTCCTACGAGCAGTACTTC. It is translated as CASSLSTGSYEQYF.

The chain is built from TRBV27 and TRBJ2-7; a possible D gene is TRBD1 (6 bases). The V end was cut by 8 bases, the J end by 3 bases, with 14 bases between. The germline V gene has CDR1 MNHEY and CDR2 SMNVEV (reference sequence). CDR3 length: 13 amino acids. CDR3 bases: TGTGCCAGCGGGGGCACAAGGGTCTACGAGCAGTACTTC. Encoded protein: CASGGTRVYEQYF.

As DNA, the CDR3 is TGTGCCAGCGGACAGGAGATCAATGAGCAGTTCTTC. Amino acid sequence: CASGQEINEQFF. This chain joins TRBV6-6 and TRBJ2-1; 7 nucleotides match TRBD1. Unmatched junction bases numbered 4, after V lost 8 bases and J lost 6 bases. This CDR3 has 12 amino acids. Germline V CDR1 and CDR2: MNHNY, SVGAGI (reference sequence).

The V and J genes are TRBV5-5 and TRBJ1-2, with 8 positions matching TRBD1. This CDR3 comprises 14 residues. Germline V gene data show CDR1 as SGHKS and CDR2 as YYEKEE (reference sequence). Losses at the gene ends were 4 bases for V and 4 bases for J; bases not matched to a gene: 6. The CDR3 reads CASSRTGKVYGYTF. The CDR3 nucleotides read TGTGCCAGCAGCCGGACAGGGAAGGTCTATGGCTACACCTTC.

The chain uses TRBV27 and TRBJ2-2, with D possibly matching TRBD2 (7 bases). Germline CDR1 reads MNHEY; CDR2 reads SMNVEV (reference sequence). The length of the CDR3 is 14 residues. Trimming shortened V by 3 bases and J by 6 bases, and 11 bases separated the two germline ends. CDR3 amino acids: CASSFGGPSGELFF. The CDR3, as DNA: TGTGCCAGCAGTTTCGGGGGGCCGTCCGGGGAGCTGTTTTTT.

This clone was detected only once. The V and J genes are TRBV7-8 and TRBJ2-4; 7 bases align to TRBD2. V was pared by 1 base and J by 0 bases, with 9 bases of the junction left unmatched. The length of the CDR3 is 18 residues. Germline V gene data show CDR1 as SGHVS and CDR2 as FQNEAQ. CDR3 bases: TGTGCCAGCAGCTTAGGGGAGGGGTACGTCCTAGCCAAAAACATTCAGTACTTC. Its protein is CASSLGEGYVLAKNIQYF.

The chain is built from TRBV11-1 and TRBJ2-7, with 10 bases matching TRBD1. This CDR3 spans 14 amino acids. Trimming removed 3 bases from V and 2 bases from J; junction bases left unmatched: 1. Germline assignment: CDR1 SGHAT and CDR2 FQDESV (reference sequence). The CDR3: CASSFGTGAYEQYF. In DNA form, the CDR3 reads TGTGCCAGCAGCTTCGGGACAGGGGCCTACGAGCAGTACTTC. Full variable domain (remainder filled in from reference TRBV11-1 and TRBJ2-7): EAEVAQSPRYKITEKSQAVAFWCDPISGHATLYWYRQILGQGPELLVQFQDESVVDDSQLPKDRFSAERLKGVDSTLKIQPAELGDSAMYLCASSFGTGAYEQYFGPGTRLTVT.